This T cell receptor (beta chain) was observed in a study of shared clonotypes between healthy human individuals. Study context: The plates for each donor numbered three CD4 naive, three CD4 memory, two CD8 naive and one CD8 memory. Study-level findings and limits: For sorted subsets, rarefaction showed incomplete sequencing despite large depth.

V shed 6 bases and J 4 bases; nucleotides not matched to a gene: 2. The CDR3 contains 12 residues. Germline loops: CDR1 SQVTM, CDR2 ANQGSEA. At the deep level, the assay was run. The data were produced by immunoSEQ multiplex PCR, yet TCRdb's version contains in-frame clones alone and is incomplete. The sample includes about 1 million clones, around 74% of them seen just once. Concerning this clone: Its specificity is not known.

Those who donated, Caucasian adults without exception, all lived in Nashville, Tennessee. This clonotype was sampled from a man younger than 30 in good health. Sequencing was done on a sample of memory CD4+ T cells sorted from blood. Described subset: CD45RA-negative fraction. The V gene is TRBV29-1, the J gene TRBJ1-1; 10 bases agree with TRBD1. The CDR3 coding sequence is TGCAGCGTGACAGGGGGCGGCACTGAAGCTTTCTTT. Protein sequence: CSVTGGGTEAFF.